This T cell receptor beta chain was found in a study of cytomegalovirus exposure and HLA in healthy donors. The V and J ends lost 2 bases and 6 bases respectively, with 16 bases between them. This CDR3 has 15 amino acids. Germline V gives CDR1 SGHDT, CDR2 YYEEEE. Broader study findings: The study put 150 to 200 TCR beta chains on its list as cytomegalovirus-associated.

PCR was performed using 60 Vbeta and 13 Jbeta primers. TCRdb keeps only in-frame clones here, not all; method: immunoSEQ multiplex PCR. Of roughly 77,000 clones in the sample, roughly two thirds were seen once. With respect to this clone: Its antigen is unidentified.

Sequencing was done on a sample of PBMCs. The TCR sequence derives from a woman in her fifties or sixties in good health and CMV-seropositive. The chain links TRBV5-6 to TRBJ2-3, with D perhaps matching TRBD1 (6 bases). CDR3 nucleotides: TGTGCCAGCAGCTTTGAAGGACAGTCCAAGGATACGCAGTATTTT. Its translation: CASSFEGQSKDTQYF.